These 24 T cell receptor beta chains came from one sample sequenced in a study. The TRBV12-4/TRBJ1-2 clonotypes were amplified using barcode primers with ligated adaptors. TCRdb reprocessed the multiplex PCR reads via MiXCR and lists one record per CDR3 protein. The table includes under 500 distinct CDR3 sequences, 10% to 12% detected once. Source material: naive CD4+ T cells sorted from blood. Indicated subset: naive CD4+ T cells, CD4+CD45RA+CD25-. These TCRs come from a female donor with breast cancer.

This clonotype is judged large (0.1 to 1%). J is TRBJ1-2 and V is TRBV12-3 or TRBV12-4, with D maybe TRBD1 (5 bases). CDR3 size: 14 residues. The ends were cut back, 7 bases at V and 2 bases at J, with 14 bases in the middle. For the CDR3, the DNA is TGTGCCAGCACCCCTGGCAGGGAGAACTATGGCTACACCTTC. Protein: CASTPGRENYGYTF.

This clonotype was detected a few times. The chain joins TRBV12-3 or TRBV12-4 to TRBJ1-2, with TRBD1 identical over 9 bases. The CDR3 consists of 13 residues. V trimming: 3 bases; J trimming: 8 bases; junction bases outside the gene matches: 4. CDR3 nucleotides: TGTGCCAGCAGTTTCGGGGACAGGGAAGGCTACACCTTC. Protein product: CASSFGDREGYTF.

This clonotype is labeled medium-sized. CDR3 nucleotides: TGTGCCAGCAGTTTAGCATCGGGAAGAAGGAGCTACACCTTC. This gives the protein CASSLASGRRSYTF. This rearrangement joins TRBV12-3 or TRBV12-4 to TRBJ1-2; D ambiguous. Between the trimmed V and J ends, which lost 0 bases and 9 bases, there was a span of 14 bases. This CDR3 has 14 amino acids.

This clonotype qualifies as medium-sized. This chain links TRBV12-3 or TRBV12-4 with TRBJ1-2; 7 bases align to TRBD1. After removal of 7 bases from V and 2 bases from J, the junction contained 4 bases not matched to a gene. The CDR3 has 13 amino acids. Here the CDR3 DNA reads TGTGCCAGCACCGCGACAGGGAACTATGGCTACACCTTC. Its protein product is CASTATGNYGYTF.

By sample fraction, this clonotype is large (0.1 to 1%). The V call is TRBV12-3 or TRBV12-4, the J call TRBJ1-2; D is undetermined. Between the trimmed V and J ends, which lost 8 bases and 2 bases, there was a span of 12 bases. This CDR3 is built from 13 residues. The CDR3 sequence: CASGLSGNYGYTF. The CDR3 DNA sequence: TGTGCCAGCGGGCTAAGTGGCAACTATGGCTACACCTTC.

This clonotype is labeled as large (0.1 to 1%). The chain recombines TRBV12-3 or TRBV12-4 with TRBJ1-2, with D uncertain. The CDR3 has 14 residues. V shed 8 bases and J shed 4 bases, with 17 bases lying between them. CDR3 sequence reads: CASAGGGRFYGYTF. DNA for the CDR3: TGTGCCAGCGCGGGCGGAGGGAGGTTCTATGGCTACACCTTC.

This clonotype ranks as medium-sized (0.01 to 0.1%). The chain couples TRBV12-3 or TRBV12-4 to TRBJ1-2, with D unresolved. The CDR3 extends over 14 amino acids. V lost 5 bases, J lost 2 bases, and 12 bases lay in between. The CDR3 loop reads CASSPGRMNYGYTF. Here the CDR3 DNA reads TGTGCCAGCAGTCCCGGACGGATGAACTATGGCTACACCTTC.

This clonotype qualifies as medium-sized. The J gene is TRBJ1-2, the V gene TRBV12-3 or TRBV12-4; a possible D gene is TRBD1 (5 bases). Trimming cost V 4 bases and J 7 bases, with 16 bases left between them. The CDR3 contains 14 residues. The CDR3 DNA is TGTGCCAGCAGTTCGGGACCCAGGCGGGTTGGCTACACCTTC. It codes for CASSSGPRRVGYTF.

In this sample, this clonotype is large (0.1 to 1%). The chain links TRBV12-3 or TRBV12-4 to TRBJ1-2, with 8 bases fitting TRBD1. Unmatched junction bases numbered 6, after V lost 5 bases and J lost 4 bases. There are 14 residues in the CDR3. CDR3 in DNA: TGTGCCAGCAGTACGACAGGGGCCTTCTATGGCTACACCTTC. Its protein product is CASSTTGAFYGYTF.

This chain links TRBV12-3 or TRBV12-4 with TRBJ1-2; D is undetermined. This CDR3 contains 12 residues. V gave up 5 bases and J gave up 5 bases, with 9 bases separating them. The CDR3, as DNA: TGTGCCAGCAGTAAGTTGAGGTATGGCTACACCTTC. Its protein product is CASSKLRYGYTF.

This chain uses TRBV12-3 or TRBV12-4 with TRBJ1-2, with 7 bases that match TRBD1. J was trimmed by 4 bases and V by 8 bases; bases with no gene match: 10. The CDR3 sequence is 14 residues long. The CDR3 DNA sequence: TGTGCCAGCGCCAGTGCAGGGACAGTCTATGGCTACACCTTC. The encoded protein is CASASAGTVYGYTF.

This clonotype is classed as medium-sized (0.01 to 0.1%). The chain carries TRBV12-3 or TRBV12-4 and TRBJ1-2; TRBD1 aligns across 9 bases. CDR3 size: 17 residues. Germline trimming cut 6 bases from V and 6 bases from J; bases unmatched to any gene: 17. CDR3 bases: TGTGCCAGCAGAATCTGGACAGGGGACGGAGAGGTTGATGGCTACACCTTC. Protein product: CASRIWTGDGEVDGYTF.

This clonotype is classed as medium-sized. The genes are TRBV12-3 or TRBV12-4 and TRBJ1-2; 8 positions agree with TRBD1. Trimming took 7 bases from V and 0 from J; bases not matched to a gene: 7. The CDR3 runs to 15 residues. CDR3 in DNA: TGTGCCAGCACCCCGGGGACAGGTGCTAACTATGGCTACACCTTC. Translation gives CASTPGTGANYGYTF.

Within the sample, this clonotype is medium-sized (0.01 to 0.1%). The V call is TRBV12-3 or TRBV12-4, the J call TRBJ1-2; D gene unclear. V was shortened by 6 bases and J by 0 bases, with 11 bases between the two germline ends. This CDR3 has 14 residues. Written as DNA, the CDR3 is TGTGCCAGCAGCTACTCGACGGCTAACTATGGCTACACCTTC. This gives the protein CASSYSTANYGYTF.

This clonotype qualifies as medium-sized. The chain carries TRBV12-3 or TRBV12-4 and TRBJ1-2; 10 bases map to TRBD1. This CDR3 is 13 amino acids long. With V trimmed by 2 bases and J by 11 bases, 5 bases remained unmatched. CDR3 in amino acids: CASSLMRDRGYTF. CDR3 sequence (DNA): TGTGCCAGCAGTTTAATGCGGGACAGGGGATACACCTTC.

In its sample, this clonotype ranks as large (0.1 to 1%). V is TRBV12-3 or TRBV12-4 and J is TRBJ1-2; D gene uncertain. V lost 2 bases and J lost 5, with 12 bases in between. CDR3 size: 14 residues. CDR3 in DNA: TGTGCCAGCAGTTTATACGGCAATTATTATGGCTACACCTTC. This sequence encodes CASSLYGNYYGYTF.

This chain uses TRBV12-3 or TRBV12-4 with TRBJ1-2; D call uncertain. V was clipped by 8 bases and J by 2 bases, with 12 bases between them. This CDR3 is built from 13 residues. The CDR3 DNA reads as TGTGCCAGCGTCGGCGGGGTGAACTATGGCTACACCTTC. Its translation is CASVGGVNYGYTF.

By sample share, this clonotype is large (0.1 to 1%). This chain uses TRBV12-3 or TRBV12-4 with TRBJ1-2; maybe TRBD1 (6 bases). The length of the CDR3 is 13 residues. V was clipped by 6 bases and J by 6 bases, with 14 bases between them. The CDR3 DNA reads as TGTGCCAGCAGCCTACAGGGCGGTGATGGCTACACCTTC. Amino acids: CASSLQGGDGYTF.

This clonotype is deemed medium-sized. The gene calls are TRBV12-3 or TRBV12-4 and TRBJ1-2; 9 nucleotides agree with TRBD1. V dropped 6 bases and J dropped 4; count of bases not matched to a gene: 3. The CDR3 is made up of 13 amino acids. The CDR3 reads CASRVGQGYGYTF. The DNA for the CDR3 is TGTGCCAGCAGAGTGGGACAGGGCTATGGCTACACCTTC.

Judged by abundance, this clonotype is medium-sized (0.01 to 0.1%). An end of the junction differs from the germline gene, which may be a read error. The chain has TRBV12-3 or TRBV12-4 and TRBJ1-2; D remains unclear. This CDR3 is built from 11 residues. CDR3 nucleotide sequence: TGTGCCAGCAGAAAGGTCGCTTCTCAACGCTTC. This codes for CASRKVASQRF.

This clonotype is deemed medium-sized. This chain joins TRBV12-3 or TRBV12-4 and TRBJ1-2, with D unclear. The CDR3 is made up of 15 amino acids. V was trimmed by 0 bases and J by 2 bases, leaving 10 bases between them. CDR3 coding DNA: TGTGCCAGCAGTTTAGCAGGGATGGGGAACTATGGCTACACCTTC. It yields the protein CASSLAGMGNYGYTF.

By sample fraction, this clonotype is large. CDR3 loop: CASRTGYGYTF. The CDR3, as DNA: TGTGCCAGCAGGACGGGATATGGCTACACCTTC. This rearrangement joins TRBV12-3 or TRBV12-4 to TRBJ1-2; D gene uncertain. The CDR3 is 11 amino acids. V shed 6 bases and J shed 5 bases, with 7 bases lying between them.

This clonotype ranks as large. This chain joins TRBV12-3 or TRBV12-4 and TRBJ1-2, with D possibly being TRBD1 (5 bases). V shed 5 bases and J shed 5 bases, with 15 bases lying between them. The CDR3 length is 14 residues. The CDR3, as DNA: TGTGCCAGCAGTATAAAAGACAGAATATATGGCTACACCTTC. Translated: CASSIKDRIYGYTF.

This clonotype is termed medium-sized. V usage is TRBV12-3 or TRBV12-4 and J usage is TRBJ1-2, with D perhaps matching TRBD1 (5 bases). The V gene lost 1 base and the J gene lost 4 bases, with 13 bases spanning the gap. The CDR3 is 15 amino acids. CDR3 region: CASSLGYRTIYGYTF. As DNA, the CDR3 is TGTGCCAGCAGTTTAGGTTACAGGACCATCTATGGCTACACCTTC.